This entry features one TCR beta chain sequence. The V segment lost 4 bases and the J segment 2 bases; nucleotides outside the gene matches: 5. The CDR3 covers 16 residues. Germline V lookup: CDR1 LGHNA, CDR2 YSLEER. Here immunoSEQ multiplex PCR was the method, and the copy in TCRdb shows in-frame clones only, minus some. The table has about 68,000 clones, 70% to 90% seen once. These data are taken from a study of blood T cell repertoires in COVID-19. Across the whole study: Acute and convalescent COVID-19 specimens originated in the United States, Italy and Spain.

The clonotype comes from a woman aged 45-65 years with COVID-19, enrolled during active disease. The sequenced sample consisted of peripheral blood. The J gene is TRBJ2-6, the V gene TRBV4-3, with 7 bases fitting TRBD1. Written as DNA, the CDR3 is TGCGCCAGCAGCCGAGACACAGGGGCTGGGGCCAACGTCCTGACTTTC. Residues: CASSRDTGAGANVLTF.